This T cell receptor beta chain originates from a study of blood T cell repertoires in COVID-19. Study as a whole: From T cells, B-cell-depleted T cells, or PBMCs came the material, which was cDNA or gDNA.

Measured with immunoSEQ multiplex PCR; TCRdb has only the in-frame clones, and not every one. The sample lists about 140,000 clones, nearly 90% occurring once. The ends were cut back, 2 bases at V and 5 bases at J, with 7 bases in the middle. The germline V gene encodes CDR1 MNHEY and CDR2 SMNVEV (reference sequence). This CDR3 spans 13 amino acids. The sequenced material came from peripheral blood. This rearrangement joins TRBV27 to TRBJ1-5, with D unclear. The clonotype comes from a man aged 65-85 years with acute or convalescent COVID-19. CDR3 amino acids: CASSLVHDQPQHF. The DNA for the CDR3 is TGTGCCAGCAGTTTAGTACATGATCAGCCCCAGCATTTT.